This T cell receptor beta chain derives from a study of T cells in Graves' hyperthyroidism and ophthalmopathy. This CDR3 spans 17 amino acids. V dropped 2 bases and J dropped 4 bases, with 20 bases sitting between them. Germline lookup yields CDR1 SGHAT and CDR2 FQNNGV. Many counts were recorded for this clonotype. Its specificity is not known. TCR beta CDR3 regions were amplified from RNA. Primed by the HTBI set, a first-round RT-PCR was run on the TCR CDR3. Each CDR3 protein is one row after TCRdb ran MiXCR on the multiplex PCR reads. The sample holds hundreds of thousands of distinct CDR3 sequences; 15% to 19% are singletons and the top ten take around 7%. Graves' hyperthyroidism without ophthalmopathy progression within 18 months was termed stable. Pregnant or lactating patients were excluded, as were those with uncontrolled infection or other autoimmune disease. PBMCs were obtained from approximately 10 ml fresh peripheral blood.

Overall study results and limits: Peripheral blood also featured most of the thyroid clonotypes expanded above 0.001.

Sequencing input: blood. This receptor was obtained from a woman under 30 with Graves' hyperthyroidism. The genes are TRBV11-2 and TRBJ2-5; D is unclear. This chain's CDR3 is CASSLPLPDIRGETQYF. The CDR3 DNA reads as TGTGCCAGCAGCTTACCCCTACCCGACATCCGCGGAGAGACCCAGTACTTC. Full variable domain (rest looked up from reference TRBV11-2 and TRBJ2-5): EAGVAQSPRYKIIEKRQSVAFWCNPISGHATLYWYQQILGQGPKLLIQFQNNGVVDDSQLPKDRFSAERLKGVDSTLKIQPAKLEDSAVYLCASSLPLPDIRGETQYFGPGTRLLVL.